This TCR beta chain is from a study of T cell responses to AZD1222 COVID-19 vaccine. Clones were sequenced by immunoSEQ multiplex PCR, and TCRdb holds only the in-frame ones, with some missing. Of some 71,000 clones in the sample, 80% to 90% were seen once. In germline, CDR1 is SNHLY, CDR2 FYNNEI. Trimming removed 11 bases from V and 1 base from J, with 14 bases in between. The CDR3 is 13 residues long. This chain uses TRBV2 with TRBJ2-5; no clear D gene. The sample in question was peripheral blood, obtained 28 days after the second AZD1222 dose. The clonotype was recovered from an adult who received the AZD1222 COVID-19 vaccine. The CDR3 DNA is TGTGCCGGCTCTACACGGTCCCAAGAGACCCAGTACTTC. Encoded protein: CAGSTRSQETQYF.